The entry below gives a single T cell receptor beta chain sequence along with its context. The data derive from a study of blood T cell repertoires in COVID-19. Overall study: The samples span acute and convalescent COVID-19 from the United States, Italy and Spain. Sample material is recorded as cDNA or gDNA derived from T cells, B-cell-depleted T cells, or PBMCs.

In the authors' workflow: Reference gene primer amplification in the assay estimated nucleated cell counts. Measured with immunoSEQ multiplex PCR; TCRdb has only the in-frame clones, and not every one. That table gives V, J and clone size, and the DNA gave D and trimming. The table has 120,000 to 150,000 clones, 75% to 90% seen once; the top ten hold approximately 4.1%. Sample: peripheral blood. This TCR came from a woman of 80 years or more with acute or convalescent COVID-19.

The CDR3 sequence: CASGFPRGGPMNTEAFF. In DNA form, the CDR3 reads TGTGCCAGCGGATTCCCTCGTGGAGGGCCCATGAACACTGAAGCTTTCTTT. The rearrangement joins TRBV2 to TRBJ1-1; D not certain. Germline V lookup: CDR1 SNHLY, CDR2 FYNNEI. Trimming removed 8 bases at V and 0 bases at J, with 22 bases between. The CDR3 length is 17 residues.